The rows below give T cell receptor beta chains drawn from one sample of a study of OX40 agonist ivuxolimab in advanced cancers. TCRdb's table, derived via immunoSEQ multiplex PCR, lists solely in-frame clones and lacks some. The sample records approximately 65,000 clones, around nine tenths being singletons. Sequenced here: CD4+ or CD8+ T cells sorted from blood, sampled in a trial of the OX40 agonist ivuxolimab. Source of these receptors: an adult with an advanced solid tumor such as melanoma, head and neck, liver or kidney cancer. Each CDR3 is given with its conserved first and last residue. Fields, in order: CDR3 DNA, CDR3 protein, D gene, clone size, V gene, J gene. The D gene is left open where the match is weak. Only part of the rows carry a size: once, few, many, or a class if the clone is expanded.

DNA: TGTGCCAGCAGCTTAGGGCAGGGGGCAGACTATGGCTACACCTTC
CDR3: CASSLGQGADYGYTF
D: TRBD1
size: .
V: TRBV7-9
J: TRBJ1-2

DNA: TGTGCCAGCAGCAACGGACAGGGTGGGTACAATGAGCAGTTCTTC
CDR3: CASSNGQGGYNEQFF
D: TRBD1
size: .
V: TRBV9
J: TRBJ2-1

DNA: TGTGCCAGCACAGCGCTAGCGGGCCCCAAGACCCAGTACTTC
CDR3: CASTALAGPKTQYF
D: TRBD2
size: .
V: TRBV2
J: TRBJ2-5

DNA: TGTGCCAGTAGCCCGTTGGATACCTCTGGAAACACCATATATTTT
CDR3: CASSPLDTSGNTIYF
D: .
size: .
V: TRBV19
J: TRBJ1-3

DNA: TGTGCCAGCTCACCAGGACAGACCACCGGGGAGCTGTTTTTT
CDR3: CASSPGQTTGELFF
D: .
size: .
V: TRBV18
J: TRBJ2-2

DNA: TGTGCCAGCTCCCCAGAGGGGAGGGCCACTGAAGCTTTCTTT
CDR3: CASSPEGRATEAFF
D: .
size: .
V: TRBV6-6
J: TRBJ1-1

DNA: TGTGCCAGCAGGCTACAGGTAAACACTGAAGCTTTCTTT
CDR3: CASRLQVNTEAFF
D: .
size: .
V: TRBV6-6
J: TRBJ1-1

DNA: TGTGCTAGCAGCCCCGTGGGGGGATCCTACAATGAGCAGTTCTTC
CDR3: CASSPVGGSYNEQFF
D: .
size: .
V: TRBV7-7
J: TRBJ2-1

DNA: TGTGCCTGGAGTGTTGGCGGAGTCAGGAAAGAGACCCAGTACTTC
CDR3: CAWSVGGVRKETQYF
D: .
size: .
V: TRBV30
J: TRBJ2-5

DNA: TGTGCCAGCTCACCGGACAGGGGGCTCGGGGCCAACGTCCTGACTTTC
CDR3: CASSPDRGLGANVLTF
D: TRBD1
size: .
V: TRBV18
J: TRBJ2-6

DNA: TGTGCCAGCTCACCACCGGTCGCATCTGGAAACACCATATATTTT
CDR3: CASSPPVASGNTIYF
D: .
size: .
V: TRBV18
J: TRBJ1-3

DNA: TGTGCCAGCAGTGAGGGGTGGGACAATGAGCAGTTCTTC
CDR3: CASSEGWDNEQFF
D: .
size: .
V: TRBV2
J: TRBJ2-1

DNA: TGTGCCAGCAGCTTGGAGACAGTCCGTAGCCAAGAGACCCAGTACTTC
CDR3: CASSLETVRSQETQYF
D: .
size: .
V: TRBV5-6
J: TRBJ2-5

DNA: TGTGCCACTAGCCGGGTCTTTAGCAATCAGCCCCAGCATTTT
CDR3: CATSRVFSNQPQHF
D: .
size: .
V: TRBV19
J: TRBJ1-5

DNA: TGTGCCAGCCGAGACCTCTGCGATAATTCACCCCTCCACTTT
CDR3: CASRDLCDNSPLHF
D: .
size: .
V: TRBV21-1
J: TRBJ1-6

DNA: TGTGCCAGCAGATACGGGACTAGCGGGTACAATGAGCAGTTCTTC
CDR3: CASRYGTSGYNEQFF
D: TRBD2
size: .
V: TRBV6-1
J: TRBJ2-1

DNA: TGTGCCAGCAAGAGGACTAGCGGGGGGCGGGCCTACGAGCAGTACTTC
CDR3: CASKRTSGGRAYEQYF
D: TRBD2
size: .
V: TRBV6-4
J: TRBJ2-7

DNA: TGCGCCAGCAGCTTGGGAGGGACATATAATGAAAAACTGTTTTTT
CDR3: CASSLGGTYNEKLFF
D: .
size: few
V: TRBV5-1
J: TRBJ1-4

DNA: TGCGCCAGCAGCTTGGGCGGAAGCTCTGGAAACACCATATATTTT
CDR3: CASSLGGSSGNTIYF
D: .
size: .
V: TRBV5-1
J: TRBJ1-3

DNA: TGTGCCAGCAGCTTATCAGGGCGGGGAGGCTACAATGAGCAGTTCTTC
CDR3: CASSLSGRGGYNEQFF
D: .
size: .
V: TRBV7-2
J: TRBJ2-1

DNA: TGTGCCAGCAATCCTTCAGGGGGCCCCTACGAGCAGTACTTC
CDR3: CASNPSGGPYEQYF
D: TRBD1
size: .
V: TRBV6-1
J: TRBJ2-7

DNA: TGTGCCAGCAGCGACCTGGGACTAGCGGGGACCACAGATACGCAGTATTTT
CDR3: CASSDLGLAGTTDTQYF
D: TRBD2
size: .
V: TRBV7-8
J: TRBJ2-3

DNA: TGTGCCAGCAGCCCCGGTAGGTTATACAATGAGCAGTTCTTC
CDR3: CASSPGRLYNEQFF
D: .
size: once
V: TRBV7-2
J: TRBJ2-1

DNA: TGTGCCAGCTCACCAGGGGGAGAGAGGGAGCAGTACTTC
CDR3: CASSPGGEREQYF
D: .
size: .
V: TRBV18
J: TRBJ2-7

DNA: TGTGCCAGCAGTTCGGGAGGCCGGAACACTGAAGCTTTCTTT
CDR3: CASSSGGRNTEAFF
D: .
size: .
V: TRBV6-5
J: TRBJ1-1

DNA: TGTGCCAGCAGTGAATATGGCGGGACCGCCCGGGCTTTCTTT
CDR3: CASSEYGGTARAFF
D: .
size: .
V: TRBV6-1
J: TRBJ1-1

DNA: TGTGCCAGCAGTTTATCAGGACAAGACACAGATACGCAGTATTTT
CDR3: CASSLSGQDTDTQYF
D: .
size: .
V: TRBV27
J: TRBJ2-3

DNA: TGTGCCAGCAGTAGAACCGGACAGAACTACGAGCAGTACTTC
CDR3: CASSRTGQNYEQYF
D: .
size: once
V: TRBV27
J: TRBJ2-7

DNA: TGTGCCAGCAGTCTACTCACCGGGACCAATGAAAAACTGTTTTTT
CDR3: CASSLLTGTNEKLFF
D: .
size: once
V: TRBV2
J: TRBJ1-4

DNA: TGTGCCAGCAGTGAAGCACGGGATTCACCCCTCCACTTT
CDR3: CASSEARDSPLHF
D: .
size: .
V: TRBV6-1
J: TRBJ1-6

DNA: TGTGCCTGGAGTCAGGAAGCGTTCTATGGCTACACCTTC
CDR3: CAWSQEAFYGYTF
D: .
size: .
V: TRBV30
J: TRBJ1-2

DNA: TGTGCCATCAAGGCTAGCGGTGACCAAGAGACCCAGTACTTC
CDR3: CAIKASGDQETQYF
D: TRBD2
size: .
V: TRBV10-3
J: TRBJ2-5

DNA: TGTGCCAGCAGTTCCCTATTCGGACAGGGGGCAGCTTTCTTT
CDR3: CASSSLFGQGAAFF
D: TRBD1
size: .
V: TRBV6-1
J: TRBJ1-1

DNA: TGTGCCACCGACTCGGGACTCCAAGGGGGGACCCAGTACTTC
CDR3: CATDSGLQGGTQYF
D: .
size: .
V: TRBV7-8
J: TRBJ2-5

DNA: TGTGCCAGCTCACCACCGGGGCTAGCGGGGGCCTACGAGCAGTACTTC
CDR3: CASSPPGLAGAYEQYF
D: TRBD2
size: .
V: TRBV18
J: TRBJ2-7